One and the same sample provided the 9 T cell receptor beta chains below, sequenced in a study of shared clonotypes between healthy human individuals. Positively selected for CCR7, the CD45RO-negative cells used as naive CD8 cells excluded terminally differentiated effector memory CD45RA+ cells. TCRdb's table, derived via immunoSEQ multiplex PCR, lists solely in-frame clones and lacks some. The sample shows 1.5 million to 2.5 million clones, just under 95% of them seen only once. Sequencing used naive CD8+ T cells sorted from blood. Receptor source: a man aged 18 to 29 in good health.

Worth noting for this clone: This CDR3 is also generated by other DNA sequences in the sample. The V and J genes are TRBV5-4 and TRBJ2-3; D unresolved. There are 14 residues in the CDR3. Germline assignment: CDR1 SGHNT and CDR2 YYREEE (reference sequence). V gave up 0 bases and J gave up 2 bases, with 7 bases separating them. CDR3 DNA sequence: TGTGCCAGCAGCTTGGGTGGCCTCACAGATACGCAGTATTTT. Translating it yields CASSLGGLTDTQYF.

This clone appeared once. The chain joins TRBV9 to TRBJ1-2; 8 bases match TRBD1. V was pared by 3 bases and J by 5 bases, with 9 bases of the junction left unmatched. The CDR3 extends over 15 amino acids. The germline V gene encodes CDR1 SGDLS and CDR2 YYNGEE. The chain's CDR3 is CASSAHWTGIYGYTF. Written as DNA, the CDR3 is TGTGCCAGCAGCGCCCACTGGACAGGGATTTATGGCTACACCTTC. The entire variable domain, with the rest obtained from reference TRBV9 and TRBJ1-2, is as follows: DSGVTQTPKHLITATGQRVTLRCSPRSGDLSVYWYQQSLDQGLQFLIQYYNGEERAKGNILERFSAQQFPDLHSELNLSSLELGDSALYFCASSAHWTGIYGYTFGSGTRLTVV.

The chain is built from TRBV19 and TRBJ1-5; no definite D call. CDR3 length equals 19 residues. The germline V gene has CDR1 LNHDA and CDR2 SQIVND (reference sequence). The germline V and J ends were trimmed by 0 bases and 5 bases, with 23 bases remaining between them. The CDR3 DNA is TGTGCCAGTAGTATAGATCCCGATGGAAGTTCCGGGGTTTATCAGCCCCAGCATTTT. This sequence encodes CASSIDPDGSSGVYQPQHF.

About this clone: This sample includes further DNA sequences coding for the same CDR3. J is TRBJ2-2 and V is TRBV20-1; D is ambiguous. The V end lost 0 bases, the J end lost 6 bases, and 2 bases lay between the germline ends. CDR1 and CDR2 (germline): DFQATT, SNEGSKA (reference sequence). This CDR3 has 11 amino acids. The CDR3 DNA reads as TGCAGTGCTAGAGAGTCCGGGGAGCTGTTTTTT. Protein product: CSARESGELFF.

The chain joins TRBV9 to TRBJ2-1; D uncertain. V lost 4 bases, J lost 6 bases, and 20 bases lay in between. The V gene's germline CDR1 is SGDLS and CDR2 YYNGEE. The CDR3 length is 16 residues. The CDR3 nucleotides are TGTGCCAGCAGCCTCCCGGAGACCGCGGTCTCCAATGAGCAGTTCTTC. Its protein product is CASSLPETAVSNEQFF.

The CDR3 sequence: CASSLGQSMEAFF. The CDR3 bases are TGCGCCAGCAGCTTGGGACAGTCAATGGAAGCTTTCTTT. The chain combines TRBV5-1 with TRBJ1-1, with D possibly TRBD1 on 5 matching bases. Between the trimmed V and J ends, which lost 0 bases and 8 bases, there was a span of 11 bases. Germline CDR1 and CDR2: SGHRS and YFSETQ. The CDR3 contains 13 residues. The variable domain in full, with the rest retrieved from reference TRBV5-1 and TRBJ1-1, is KAGVTQTPRYLIKTRGQQVTLSCSPISGHRSVSWYQQTPGQGLQFLFEYFSETQRNKGNFPGRFSGRQFSNSRSEMNVSTLELGDSALYLCASSLGQSMEAFFGQGTRLTVV.

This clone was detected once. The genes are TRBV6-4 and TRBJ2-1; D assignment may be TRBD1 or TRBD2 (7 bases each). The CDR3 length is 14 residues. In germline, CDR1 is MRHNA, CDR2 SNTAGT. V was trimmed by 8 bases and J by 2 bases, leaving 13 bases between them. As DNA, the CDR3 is TGTGCCAGCCGCAGGGGGGGACCCTACAATGAGCAGTTCTTC. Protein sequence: CASRRGGPYNEQFF.

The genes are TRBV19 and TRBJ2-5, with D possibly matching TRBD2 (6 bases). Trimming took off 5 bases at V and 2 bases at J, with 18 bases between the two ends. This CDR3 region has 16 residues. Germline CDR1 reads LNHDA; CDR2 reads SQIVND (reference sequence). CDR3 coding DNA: TGTGCCAGTAGTGGGCGGGGTGAGGGATTACAAGAGACCCAGTACTTC. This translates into CASSGRGEGLQETQYF. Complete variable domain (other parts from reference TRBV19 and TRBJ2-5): DGGITQSPKYLFRKEGQNVTLSCEQNLNHDAMYWYRQDPGQGLRLIYYSQIVNDFQKGDIAEGYSVSREKKESFPLTVTSAQKNPTAFYLCASSGRGEGLQETQYFGPGTRLLVL.

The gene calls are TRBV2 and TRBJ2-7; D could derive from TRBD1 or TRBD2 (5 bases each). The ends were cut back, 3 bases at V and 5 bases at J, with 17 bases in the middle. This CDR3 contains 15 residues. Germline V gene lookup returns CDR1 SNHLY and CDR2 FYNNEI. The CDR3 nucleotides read TGTGCCAGCAGTGAGTGGTATGGGGGTGGGAACGAGCAGTACTTC. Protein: CASSEWYGGGNEQYF. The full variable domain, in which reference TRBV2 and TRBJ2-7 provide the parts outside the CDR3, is EPEVTQTPSHQVTQMGQEVILRCVPISNHLYFYWYRQILGQKVEFLVSFYNNEISEKSEIFDDQFSVERPDGSNFTLKIRSTKLEDSAMYFCASSEWYGGGNEQYFGPGTRLTVT.